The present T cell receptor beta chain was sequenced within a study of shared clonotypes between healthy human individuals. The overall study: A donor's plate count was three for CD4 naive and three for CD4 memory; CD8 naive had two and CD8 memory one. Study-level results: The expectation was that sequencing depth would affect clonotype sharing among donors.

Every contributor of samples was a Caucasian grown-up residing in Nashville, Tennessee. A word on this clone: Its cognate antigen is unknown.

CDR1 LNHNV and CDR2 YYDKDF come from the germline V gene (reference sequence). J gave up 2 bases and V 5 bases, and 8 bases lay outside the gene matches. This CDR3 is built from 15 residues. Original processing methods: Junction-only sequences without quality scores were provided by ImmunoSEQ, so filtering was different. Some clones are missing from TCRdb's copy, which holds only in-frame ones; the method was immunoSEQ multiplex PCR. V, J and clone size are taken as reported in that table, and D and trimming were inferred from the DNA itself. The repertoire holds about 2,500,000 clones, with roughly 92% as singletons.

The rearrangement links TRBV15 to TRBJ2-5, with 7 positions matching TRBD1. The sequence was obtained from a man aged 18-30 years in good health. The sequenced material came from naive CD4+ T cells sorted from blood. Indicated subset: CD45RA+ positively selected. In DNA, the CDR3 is TGTGCCACCAGCGTTAAGAAGACAGGGCAAGAGACCCAGTACTTC. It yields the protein CATSVKKTGQETQYF.